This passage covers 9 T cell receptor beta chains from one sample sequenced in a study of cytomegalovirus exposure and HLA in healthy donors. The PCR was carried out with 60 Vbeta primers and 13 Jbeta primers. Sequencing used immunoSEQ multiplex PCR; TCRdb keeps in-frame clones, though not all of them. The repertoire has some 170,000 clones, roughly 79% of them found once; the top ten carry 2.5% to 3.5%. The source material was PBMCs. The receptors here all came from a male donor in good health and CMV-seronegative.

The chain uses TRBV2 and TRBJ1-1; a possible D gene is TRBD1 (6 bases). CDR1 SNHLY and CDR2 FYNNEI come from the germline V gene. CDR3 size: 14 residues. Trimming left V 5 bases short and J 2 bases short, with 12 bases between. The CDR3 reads CASSQQGLNTEAFF. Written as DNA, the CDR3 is TGTGCCAGCAGTCAACAGGGATTAAACACTGAAGCTTTCTTT. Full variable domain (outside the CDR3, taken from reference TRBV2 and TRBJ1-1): EPEVTQTPSHQVTQMGQEVILRCVPISNHLYFYWYRQILGQKVEFLVSFYNNEISEKSEIFDDQFSVERPDGSNFTLKIRSTKLEDSAMYFCASSQQGLNTEAFFGQGTRLTVV.

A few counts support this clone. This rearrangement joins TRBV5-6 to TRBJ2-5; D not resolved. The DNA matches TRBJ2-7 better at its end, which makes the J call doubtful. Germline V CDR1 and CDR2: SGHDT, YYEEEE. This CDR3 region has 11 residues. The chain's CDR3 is CASSRSYEQYF. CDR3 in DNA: TGTGCCAGCAGCCGCTCCTACGAGCAGTACTTC.

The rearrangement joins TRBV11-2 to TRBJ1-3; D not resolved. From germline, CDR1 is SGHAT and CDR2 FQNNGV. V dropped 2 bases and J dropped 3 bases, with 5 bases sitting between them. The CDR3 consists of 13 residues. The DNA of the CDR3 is TGTGCCAGCAGCTTATCAAATGGAAACACCATATATTTT. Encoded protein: CASSLSNGNTIYF.

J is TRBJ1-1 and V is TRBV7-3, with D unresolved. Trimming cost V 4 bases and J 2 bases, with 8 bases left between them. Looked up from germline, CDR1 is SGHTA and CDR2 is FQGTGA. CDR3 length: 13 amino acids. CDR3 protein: CASSSYHNTEAFF. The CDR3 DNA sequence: TGTGCCAGCAGCTCCTATCACAACACTGAAGCTTTCTTT. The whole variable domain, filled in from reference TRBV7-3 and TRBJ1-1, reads GAGVSQTPSNKVTEKGKYVELRCDPISGHTALYWYRQSLGQGPEFLIYFQGTGAADDSGLPNDRFFAVRPEGSVSTLKIQRTERGDSAVYLCASSSYHNTEAFFGQGTRLTVV.

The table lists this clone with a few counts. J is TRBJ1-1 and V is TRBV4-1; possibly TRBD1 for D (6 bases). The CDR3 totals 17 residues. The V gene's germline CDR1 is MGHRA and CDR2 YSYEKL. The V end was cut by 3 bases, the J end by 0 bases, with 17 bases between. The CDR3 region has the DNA TGCGCCAGCAGCCAGACCCCAAGGACAGTCATGAACACTGAAGCTTTCTTT. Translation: CASSQTPRTVMNTEAFF.

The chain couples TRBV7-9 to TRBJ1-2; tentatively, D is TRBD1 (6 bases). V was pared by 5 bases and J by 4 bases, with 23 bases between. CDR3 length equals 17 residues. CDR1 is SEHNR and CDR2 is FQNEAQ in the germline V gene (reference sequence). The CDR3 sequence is CASSPPISRGGSYGYTF. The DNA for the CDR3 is TGTGCCAGCAGCCCTCCGATAAGCAGAGGGGGAAGCTATGGCTACACCTTC.

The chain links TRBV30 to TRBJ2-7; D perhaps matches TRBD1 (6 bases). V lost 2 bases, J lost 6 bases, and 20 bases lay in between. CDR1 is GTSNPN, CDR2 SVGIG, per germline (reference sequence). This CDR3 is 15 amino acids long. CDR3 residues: CAWSPRTVFPLEQYF. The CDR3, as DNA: TGTGCCTGGAGTCCCCGGACAGTTTTCCCTCTCGAGCAGTACTTC.

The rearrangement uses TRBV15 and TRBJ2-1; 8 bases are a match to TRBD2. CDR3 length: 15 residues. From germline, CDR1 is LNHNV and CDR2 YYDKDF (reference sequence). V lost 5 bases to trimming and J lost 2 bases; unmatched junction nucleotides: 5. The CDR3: CATSESGSAYNEQFF. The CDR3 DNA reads TGTGCCACCAGCGAGAGCGGGAGCGCCTACAATGAGCAGTTCTTC.

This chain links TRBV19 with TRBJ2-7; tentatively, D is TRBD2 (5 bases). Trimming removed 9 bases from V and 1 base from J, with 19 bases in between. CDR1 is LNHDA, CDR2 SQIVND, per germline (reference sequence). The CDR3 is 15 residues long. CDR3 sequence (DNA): TGTGCCAGCGGGGAGTGGGAGACGGGATCCTACGAGCAGTACTTC. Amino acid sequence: CASGEWETGSYEQYF.